This T cell receptor (beta chain) was sequenced for a study of shared clonotypes between healthy human individuals. The input for sorted-subset replicate PCRs was 200 ng DNA, about 29,000 T cell genomes. The method was immunoSEQ multiplex PCR; TCRdb's version includes in-frame clones alone and lacks a portion of them. The table shows a few million clones, with approximately 94% occurring only once. General study results and limits: Clonotype sharing across four donors was observed for 4% to 6.5% of naive CD4 clonotypes.

The donors were adults (healthy and HIV-negative) with no recent acute infections or vaccinations. Details on this clone: Its specificity is unknown.

The CDR3 is made up of 14 amino acids. With V trimmed by 4 bases and J by 7 bases, 10 bases remained unmatched. Germline CDR1 and CDR2: SGHRS and YFSETQ. The TCR sequence derives from a young man in good health. What was sequenced was naive CD4+ T cells sorted from blood. The subset here: CD45RA+ positively selected. This chain uses TRBV5-1 with TRBJ2-7, with 8 positions matching TRBD1. CDR3: CASSVSQGAGEQYF. The CDR3 nucleotides read TGCGCCAGCAGCGTATCCCAGGGGGCGGGAGAGCAGTACTTC.